The rows below give T cell receptor beta chains drawn from one sample of a study of blood T cell repertoires in COVID-19. TCRdb's copy holds only in-frame clones and misses some; the assay was immunoSEQ multiplex PCR. The table lists some 270,000 clones, 70% to 90% of them singletons. Input material: PBMCs or T cells enriched from blood (not recorded which). These receptors were collected from a woman in her 50s who had been exposed to COVID-19. Both conserved end residues are part of each CDR3. A D gene is named only where the DNA matches it firmly. Clone size is shown for a subset of rows, as once, few, many or a class of expanded clone.

>.|.|TRBV30|TRBJ1-1
CAGHQLPENTEAFF
TGTGCCGGGCATCAACTCCCGGAAAACACTGAAGCTTTCTTT
>.|.|TRBV5-1|TRBJ2-3
CASSFRVTDTQYF
TGCGCCAGCAGCTTCAGGGTAACAGATACGCAGTATTTT
>TRBD2|.|TRBV11-2|TRBJ2-1
CASSFERGVGEQFF
TGTGCCAGCAGCTTCGAGCGGGGGGTAGGGGAGCAGTTCTTC
>TRBD1|.|TRBV28|TRBJ1-3
CASSPDRGTGNTIYF
TGTGCCAGCAGTCCGGACAGGGGAACTGGAAACACCATATATTTT
>TRBD1|few|TRBV3-1/TRBV3-2|TRBJ1-1
CASRTREGAGEAFF
TGTGCCAGCAGGACTCGGGAGGGGGCAGGTGAAGCTTTCTTT
>.|.|TRBV3-1/TRBV3-2|TRBJ2-1
CASSQWRGASYNEQFF
TGTGCCAGCAGCCAATGGCGCGGGGCCTCCTACAATGAGCAGTTCTTC
>.|.|TRBV5-1|TRBJ2-1
CASGGLGGISYNEQFF
TGCGCCAGCGGAGGACTGGGGGGAATCTCCTACAATGAGCAGTTCTTC
>.|once|TRBV2|TRBJ2-3
CASSEDGHREEGDTQYF
TGTGCCAGCAGTGAAGACGGGCATAGGGAGGAGGGAGATACGCAGTATTTT
>TRBD1|once|TRBV12-3/TRBV12-4|TRBJ2-5
CASSYPGQWDF
TGTGCCAGCAGCTACCCGGGACAGTGGGACTTC
>TRBD1|.|TRBV4-3|TRBJ1-2
CASSQDGGTGDGYTF
TGCGCCAGCAGCCAAGATGGGGGGACAGGGGATGGCTACACCTTC
>.|.|TRBV7-9|TRBJ2-5
CASSYLGGGSQETQYF
TGTGCCAGCAGCTACTTAGGGGGGGGCTCCCAAGAGACCCAGTACTTC
>.|few|TRBV6-4|TRBJ1-2
CASSAEGGASGYTF
TGTGCCAGCAGTGCGGAAGGGGGGGCTTCTGGCTACACCTTC
>.|.|TRBV27|TRBJ1-3
CASSLGGPGNTIYF
TGTGCCAGCAGTTTGGGAGGTCCTGGAAACACCATATATTTT
>TRBD2|.|TRBV28|TRBJ2-2
CASSLTVPGGTGELFF
TGTGCCAGCAGTTTGACCGTCCCGGGGGGCACCGGGGAGCTGTTTTTT
>.|.|TRBV9|TRBJ1-6
CASSVVDTNSPLHF
TGTGCCAGCAGCGTAGTAGACACTAATTCACCCCTCCACTTT
>TRBD1|.|TRBV7-9|TRBJ1-5
CASSRGQVGDQPQHF
TGTGCCAGCAGCCGAGGACAGGTAGGGGATCAGCCCCAGCATTTT
>TRBD1|few|TRBV13|TRBJ1-1
CASSPTGLGRNTEAFF
TGTGCCAGCAGCCCGACAGGGCTGGGGAGGAACACTGAAGCTTTCTTT
>.|once|TRBV3-1/TRBV3-2|TRBJ2-6
CASSLSSGANVLTF
TGTGCCAGCAGCCTCAGCTCTGGGGCCAACGTCCTGACTTTC
>.|.|TRBV29-1|TRBJ1-1
CSVADGVGTEAFF
TGCAGCGTTGCAGACGGGGTGGGCACTGAAGCTTTCTTT
>.|.|TRBV5-1|TRBJ2-7
CASSLAGSNYEQYF
TGCGCCAGCAGCTTGGCAGGGTCCAACTACGAGCAGTACTTC
>TRBD1|.|TRBV13|TRBJ1-3
CASSRDRGPTGNTIYF
TGTGCCAGCAGCAGGGACAGGGGGCCCACTGGAAACACCATATATTTT
>TRBD1|.|TRBV9|TRBJ1-1
CASSSGGRLNTEAFF
TGTGCCAGCAGCTCAGGGGGCCGTCTTAACACTGAAGCTTTCTTT
>.|once|TRBV7-7|TRBJ2-1
CASSYTEGGEQFF
TGTGCCAGCAGCTATACGGAAGGGGGTGAGCAGTTCTTC
>.|.|TRBV5-1|TRBJ2-2
CASSLLQGKNGELFF
TGCGCCAGCAGCTTGTTACAGGGAAAAAACGGGGAGCTGTTTTTT
>.|.|TRBV19|TRBJ2-3
CASSKGTPAGDTQYF
TGTGCCAGTAGTAAGGGGACCCCGGCGGGGGATACGCAGTATTTT
>.|.|TRBV10-2|TRBJ1-1
CASRRQRQDTEAFF
TGCGCCAGCAGGAGACAGCGACAGGACACTGAAGCTTTCTTT
>TRBD1|.|TRBV7-2|TRBJ1-2
CASSSSSGGYGYTF
TGTGCCAGCAGCTCCTCGTCAGGGGGGTATGGCTACACCTTC